A single sample gave rise to the 10 T cell receptor beta chains below, sequenced in a study of T cell changes during pregnancy in multiple sclerosis. Sequenced by immunoSEQ multiplex PCR; TCRdb stores in-frame clones only, minus some. This table has some 60,000 clones, 91% appearing once. Sample: CD4+ T cells from peripheral blood mononuclear cells, taken in the first trimester of pregnancy. These receptors were obtained from a female donor with multiple sclerosis, enrolled in a pregnancy study.

The chain has TRBV7-2 and TRBJ2-1; 8 nucleotides align to TRBD1. This CDR3 has 15 residues. Germline V gene lookup returns CDR1 SGHTA and CDR2 FQGNSA. Trimming took 5 bases from V and 2 from J; bases not matched to a gene: 5. CDR3 in DNA: TGTGCCAGCAGCGCAGGACAGGGAGCCTACAATGAGCAGTTCTTC. It translates to CASSAGQGAYNEQFF.

In regard to this clone: Sequence at one end of the junction differs from germline and may be a read error. This chain joins TRBV19 and TRBJ1-2; a weak D match, TRBD1 (5 bases). Germline lookup yields CDR1 LNHDA and CDR2 SQIVND (reference sequence). This CDR3 has 11 residues. The CDR3 coding sequence is TGTGCCAGTAGTCCGGGGACTTTCCGGGCCTTC. Encoded protein: CASSPGTFRAF.

The chain recombines TRBV11-2 with TRBJ2-1; 8 positions agree with TRBD1. Germline V gene data show CDR1 as SGHAT and CDR2 as FQNNGV. This CDR3 spans 16 amino acids. V was clipped by 3 bases and J by 5 bases; unmatched bases: 9. The CDR3 nucleotides are TGTGCCAGCAGCTTCCCTCCAGGGGGCGTCAACAATGAGCAGTTCTTC. The encoded protein is CASSFPPGGVNNEQFF.

A single count supports this clone. The CDR3 loop reads CASSLRTGTGNTIYF. The CDR3 coding sequence is TGTGCCAGCAGCTTACGGACAGGGACTGGAAACACCATATATTTT. The rearrangement uses TRBV5-4 and TRBJ1-3, with 8 positions matching TRBD1. This CDR3 is 15 amino acids long. Germline V CDR1 and CDR2: SGHNT, YYREEE (reference sequence). With 2 bases clipped from V and 2 bases from J, the junction kept 3 bases outside the gene matches.

The chain joins TRBV6-5 to TRBJ2-7; 11 bases are a match to TRBD2. Germline V gene data show CDR1 as MNHEY and CDR2 as SVGAGI. There are 16 residues in the CDR3. V lost 3 bases to trimming and J lost 4 bases; unmatched junction nucleotides: 8. The DNA of the CDR3 is TGTGCCAGCAGTTATGATAGTACTAGCGGGGGATACGAGCAGTACTTC. Translated: CASSYDSTSGGYEQYF.

The chain has TRBV18 and TRBJ2-7; D remains ambiguous. V lost 6 bases and J 0 bases, leaving 18 bases between the germline ends. The CDR3 has 16 amino acids. Germline V gene data show CDR1 as KGHSH and CDR2 as LQKENI. The CDR3 bases are TGTGCCAGCTCCCGCGAACGTCCCGCCCCCTCCTACGAGCAGTACTTC. Its protein product is CASSRERPAPSYEQYF.

The chain is built from TRBV28 and TRBJ1-3; D possibly corresponds to TRBD1 (6 bases). CDR1 is MDHEN, CDR2 SYDVKM, per germline. V was cut by 4 bases and J by 0 bases, with 10 bases left in between. CDR3 length: 15 amino acids. CDR3 DNA: TGTGCCAGCAGTTGGGGGCAGAACTCTGGAAACACCATATATTTT. Translation gives CASSWGQNSGNTIYF.

As DNA, the CDR3 is TGTGCCAGCTCACCAGGTCGGGTCAACTATGGCTACACCTTC. This gives the protein CASSPGRVNYGYTF. V gene TRBV18 combines with J gene TRBJ1-2; D gene uncertain. The CDR3 is 14 residues long. V gave up 2 bases and J gave up 2 bases, with 9 bases separating them. The germline V gene encodes CDR1 KGHSH and CDR2 LQKENI.

The chain combines TRBV29-1 with TRBJ2-7, with a possible D match to TRBD2 (7 bases). This CDR3 is 14 amino acids long. Trimming left V 4 bases short and J 4 bases short, with 17 bases between. Germline loops: CDR1 SQVTM, CDR2 ANQGSEA. Here the CDR3 DNA reads TGCAGCGTTGTTACACGGGGGGCTTCTTACGAGCAGTACTTC. Amino acids: CSVVTRGASYEQYF.

The chain couples TRBV7-2 to TRBJ2-5, with a tentative D call TRBD2 (5 bases). CDR1 is SGHTA, CDR2 FQGNSA, per germline. There are 14 residues in the CDR3. Trimming shortened V by 3 bases and J by 5 bases, and 13 bases separated the two germline ends. The CDR3, as DNA: TGTGCCAGCAGCTTCCCCTGGTCGGGGGAGACCCAGTACTTC. It codes for CASSFPWSGETQYF. Variable domain in full (rest from reference TRBV7-2 and TRBJ2-5): GAGVSQSPSNKVTEKGKDVELRCDPISGHTALYWYRQSLGQGLEFLIYFQGNSAPDKSGLPSDRFSAERTGGSVSTLTIQRTQQEDSAVYLCASSFPWSGETQYFGPGTRLLVL.